This entry lists 9 T cell receptor beta chains sequenced from one sample in a study of post-analysis software for immune sequencing data (dated by TCRdb to the mid-2010s). What the study reported, not specific to this receptor: Significantly higher frequencies in patients than in controls were found for five or six TRBV segments, including TRBV5-6, TRBV5-1 and TRBV20-1.

Their antigen targets remain unknown. Library prep was done by PCR. Data came from an Illumina HiSeq 2500. Unique molecular identifiers were incorporated into TCR beta cDNA libraries to reduce PCR and sequencing biases. Through fastp at Q25 and MiXCR, TCRdb rebuilt clones from the public reads, retaining in-frame beta chains. Rows matching on CDR3 protein sequence are summarized as one entry with the most common DNA and genes. The sample records about 620,000 distinct CDR3 sequences, roughly 46% of which are singletons. The top ten constitute around 1.7% of the sample. The sample comprised blood. Receptors were obtained from a girl aged 10 to 17 with multiple sclerosis.

This clonotype was seen more than once but under ten times. V and J are TRBV29-1 and TRBJ2-7; 7 positions match TRBD1. Germline V gene sequence: CDR1 SQVTM, CDR2 ANQGSEA. This CDR3 has 12 residues. Trimming removed 3 bases from V and 3 bases from J; junction bases left unmatched: 2. Here the CDR3 reads CSVDGTDYEQYF. In nucleotides, the CDR3 is TGCAGCGTTGATGGGACAGACTACGAGCAGTACTTC.

This clonotype was recorded many times. This rearrangement joins TRBV12-3 or TRBV12-4 to TRBJ2-4, with unresolved D. V was clipped by 6 bases and J by 0 bases, with 12 bases between them. CDR3 size: 15 residues. CDR3 in DNA: TGTGCCAGCAGATCCCTCACGTTAGCCAAAAACATTCAGTACTTC. This codes for CASRSLTLAKNIQYF.

V usage is TRBV10-3 and J usage is TRBJ2-7, with D hard to call. Trimming pared 0 bases from V and 2 bases from J, leaving 5 bases between. CDR3 length: 13 amino acids. Germline values: CDR1 ENHRY, CDR2 SYGVKD. The DNA for the CDR3 is TGTGCCATCAGTGAGTCCGATACCTACGAGCAGTACTTC. Translated: CAISESDTYEQYF.

The rearrangement joins TRBV29-1 to TRBJ1-2; unclear D gene. Germline values: CDR1 SQVTM, CDR2 ANQGSEA. V was clipped by 6 bases and J by 6 bases, with 11 bases between them. The length of the CDR3 is 11 residues. CDR3 sequence reads: CSVTWENGYTF. The CDR3 region has the DNA TGCAGCGTAACATGGGAGAATGGCTACACCTTC.

J is TRBJ2-1 and V is TRBV6-5, with D possibly TRBD1 on 6 matching bases. Trimming took off 0 bases at V and 8 bases at J, with 17 bases between the two ends. In germline, CDR1 is MNHEY, CDR2 SVGAGI. The CDR3 sequence is 16 residues long. In nucleotides, the CDR3 is TGTGCCAGCAGTTACTCGCGGATCAGGGGATCGGATGAGCAGTTCTTC. Translated: CASSYSRIRGSDEQFF.

This clonotype was seen a handful of times. V gene TRBV3-1 combines with J gene TRBJ2-1; D might be TRBD1 or TRBD2, each matching 5 bases. The CDR3 is 17 amino acids. Trimming cost V 2 bases and J 0 bases, with 14 bases left between them. Germline CDR1 LGHDT, CDR2 YNNKEL (reference sequence). CDR3 sequence: CASSQRGPGSSYNEQFF. CDR3 coding DNA: TGTGCCAGCAGCCAACGGGGTCCAGGGAGCTCCTACAATGAGCAGTTCTTC.

This clonotype was counted only a few times. V usage is TRBV7-9 and J usage is TRBJ2-1; 8 positions agree with TRBD2. With V trimmed by 5 bases and J by 8 bases, 17 bases remained unmatched. The CDR3 totals 17 residues. CDR1 and CDR2 from the germline V gene are SEHNR and FQNEAQ (reference sequence). The CDR3 loop is CASSTPEYGGRRDEQFF. The CDR3 bases are TGTGCCAGCAGCACCCCCGAATACGGCGGGAGGAGGGATGAGCAGTTCTTC.

The sample holds one count of this clonotype. The CDR3 loop is CASRTDNYEQYF. CDR3 coding DNA: TGTGCCAGCAGGACAGATAACTACGAGCAGTACTTC. The rearrangement joins TRBV2 to TRBJ2-5, with D possibly being TRBD1 (5 bases). The last part of the DNA fits TRBJ2-7 better; the J call may be wrong. CDR3 length: 12 amino acids. CDR1 is SNHLY, CDR2 FYNNEI, per germline.

The CDR3 coding sequence is TGTGCCAGCAGCCAAGTCGGAGGGTACTCTGGGGCCAACGTCCTGACTTTC. This translates into CASSQVGGYSGANVLTF. The V gene is TRBV3-1, the J gene TRBJ2-6; tentative D call: TRBD2 (6 bases). Germline loops: CDR1 LGHDT, CDR2 YNNKEL (reference sequence). V gave up 1 base and J gave up 0 bases, with 10 bases separating them. The CDR3 sequence is 17 residues long.